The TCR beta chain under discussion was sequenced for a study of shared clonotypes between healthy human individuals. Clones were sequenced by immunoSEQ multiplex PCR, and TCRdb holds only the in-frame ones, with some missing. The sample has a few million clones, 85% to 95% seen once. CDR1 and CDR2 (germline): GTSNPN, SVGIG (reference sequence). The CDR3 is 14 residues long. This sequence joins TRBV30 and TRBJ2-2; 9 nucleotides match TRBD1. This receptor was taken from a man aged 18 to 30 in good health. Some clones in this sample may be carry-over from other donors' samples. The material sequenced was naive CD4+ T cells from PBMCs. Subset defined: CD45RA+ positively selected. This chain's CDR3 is CAFRQGGHTGELFF. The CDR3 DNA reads TGTGCTTTCAGACAGGGGGGGCACACCGGGGAGCTGTTTTTT.